This T cell receptor beta chain was found in a study of siplizumab effects on memory and regulatory T cells (dated by TCRdb to about 2019). In the study overall: The study examined how the anti-CD2 antibody siplizumab affects alloreactive T-cell subsets in allogeneic mixed lymphocyte reactions built from human PBMCs.

For CDR1 and CDR2, the germline V gene lists SGHRS and YFSETQ. After removal of 4 bases from V and 4 bases from J, the junction retains 16 bases not matched to a gene. From the cysteine through the phenylalanine, the CDR3 covers 17 amino acids. The kept DNA is CDR3 alone, 51 bases in frame from the first base. The investigation overall reported the following: In reactions with siplizumab, an average of 68.8% of mappable alloreactive CD4+ clones were Treg-derived, compared with 25% to 30% in control reactions. About 75-97% of proliferating CD4+ or CD8+ clones could not be given a naive or memory phenotype. Whether proliferating Tregs from siplizumab cultures actually had suppressive function was not functionally confirmed. Greater diversity appeared to be present in unstimulated naive T cells than in memory T cells, and a substantial contribution to the alloresponse seemed to be made by naive cells. Siplizumab significantly reduced the cumulative frequency of alloreactive sequences traceable to unstimulated CD4+ memory T cells. Because sequences at frequencies below about 10^-5 were poorly captured, only a minor fraction of alloreactive clones could be mapped back to unstimulated subsets.

Preparation of the library involved the immunoSEQ multiplex PCR assay. Some 9.9 x 10^4 TCR templates per sample were assayed by the deep sequencing platform. Genomic DNA extracted from sorted T cells was used for TCRbeta CDR3 sequencing. As for how the authors treated the data: Clonal analysis of TCRbeta CDR3 data was done in the R programming language. Comparing unstimulated samples against CFSE-low samples taken after the reaction was how alloreactive CD4+ and CD8+ clones were defined. Regulatory or non-regulatory origin of alloreactive CD4+ clones was assigned by matching sequences to the sorted unstimulated Treg and non-Treg repertoires. TCRdb obtained this table from immuneACCESS and retained in-frame rearrangements with V and J assigned. These tables miss some clones; where compared with another copy, unresolved V genes account for less than half of the shortfall, and the remainder is unexplained. V, J and clone size are those of that table, while D and trimming were read from the DNA. The sample includes some 110,000 clones, with more than 85% observed a single time. About 0.62% of the sample comes from the top ten.

As for this clone: Its binding antigen is unknown. No clone much larger than this one lies a single base away; base qualities are absent.

TCRbeta CDR3 sequencing was performed on sorted unstimulated T cells and on proliferating T cells recovered from mixed lymphocyte reactions. Fresh whole blood from 9 to 10 HLA-typed healthy donors served as the source for isolating PBMCs. To map where alloreactive clones came from, CD4+ regulatory T cells in the unstimulated state were FACS-sorted. This clonotype was obtained from a human donor in good health. The chain is made from TRBV5-1 and TRBJ1-2; TRBD1 lines up with 7 middle nucleotides. Sequenced sample: Tregs sorted from blood. The bases read TGCGCCAGCAGCGAGACCTTTGGGGGACAGACTTTCTATGGCTACACCTTC. This encodes CASSETFGGQTFYGYTF.